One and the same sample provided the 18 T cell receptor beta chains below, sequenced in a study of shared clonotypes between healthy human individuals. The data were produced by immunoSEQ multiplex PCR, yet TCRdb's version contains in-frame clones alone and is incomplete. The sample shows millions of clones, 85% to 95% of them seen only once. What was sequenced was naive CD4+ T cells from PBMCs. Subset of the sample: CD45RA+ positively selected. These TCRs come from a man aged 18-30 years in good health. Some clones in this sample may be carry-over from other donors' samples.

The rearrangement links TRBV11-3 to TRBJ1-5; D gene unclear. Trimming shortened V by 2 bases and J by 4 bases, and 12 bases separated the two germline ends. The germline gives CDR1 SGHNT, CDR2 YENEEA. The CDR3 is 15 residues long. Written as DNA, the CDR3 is TGTGCCAGCAGCTTAAAAAGGAGCCTAAATCAGCCCCAGCATTTT. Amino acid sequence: CASSLKRSLNQPQHF.

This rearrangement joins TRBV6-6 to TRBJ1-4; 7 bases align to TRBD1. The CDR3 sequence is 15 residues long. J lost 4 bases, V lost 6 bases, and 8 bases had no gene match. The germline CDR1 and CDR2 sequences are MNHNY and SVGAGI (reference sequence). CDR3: CASSLPAGGNEKLFF. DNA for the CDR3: TGTGCCAGCAGCCTCCCAGCAGGGGGTAATGAAAAACTGTTTTTT.

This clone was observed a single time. CDR3 sequence: CASAFRTVVIDEQYF. CDR3 coding DNA: TGTGCCAGCGCGTTTCGGACAGTGGTCATCGACGAGCAGTACTTC. The chain joins TRBV27 to TRBJ2-7; a possible D gene is TRBD1 (6 bases). CDR1 and CDR2 from the germline V gene are MNHEY and SMNVEV (reference sequence). This CDR3 is 15 amino acids long. V shed 8 bases and J shed 5 bases, with 22 bases lying between them.

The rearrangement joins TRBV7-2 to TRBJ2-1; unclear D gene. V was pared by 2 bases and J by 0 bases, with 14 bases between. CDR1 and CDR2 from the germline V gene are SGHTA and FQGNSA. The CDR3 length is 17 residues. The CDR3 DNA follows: TGTGCCAGCAGCTTATATAGATCCGATTTCTCCTACAATGAGCAGTTCTTC. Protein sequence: CASSLYRSDFSYNEQFF.

CDR3 residues: CASSPRSESETQYF. The DNA of the CDR3 is TGTGCCAGCTCACCCCGGTCCGAGTCGGAGACCCAGTACTTC. The V call is TRBV18, the J call TRBJ2-5; no clear D gene. In germline, CDR1 is KGHSH, CDR2 LQKENI. This CDR3 comprises 14 residues. The germline V and J ends were trimmed by 3 bases and 5 bases, with 13 bases remaining between them.

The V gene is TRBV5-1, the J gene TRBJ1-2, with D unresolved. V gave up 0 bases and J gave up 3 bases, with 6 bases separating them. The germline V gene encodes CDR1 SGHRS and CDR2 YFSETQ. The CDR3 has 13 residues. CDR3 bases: TGCGCCAGCAGCTTGGAAAGCGACTATGGCTACACCTTC. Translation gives CASSLESDYGYTF.

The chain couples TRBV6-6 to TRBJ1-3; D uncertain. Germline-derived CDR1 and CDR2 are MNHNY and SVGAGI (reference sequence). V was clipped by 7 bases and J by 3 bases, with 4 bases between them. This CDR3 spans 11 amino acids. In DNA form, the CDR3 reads TGTGCCAGCAAACTTGGAAACACCATATATTTT. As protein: CASKLGNTIYF.

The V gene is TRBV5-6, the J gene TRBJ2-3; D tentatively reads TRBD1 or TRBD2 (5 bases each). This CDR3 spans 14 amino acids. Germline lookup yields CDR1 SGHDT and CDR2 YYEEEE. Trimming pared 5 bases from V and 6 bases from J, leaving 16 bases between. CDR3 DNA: TGTGCCAGCAGTTCGGGACGGAGCGCTGATACGCAGTATTTT. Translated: CASSSGRSADTQYF.

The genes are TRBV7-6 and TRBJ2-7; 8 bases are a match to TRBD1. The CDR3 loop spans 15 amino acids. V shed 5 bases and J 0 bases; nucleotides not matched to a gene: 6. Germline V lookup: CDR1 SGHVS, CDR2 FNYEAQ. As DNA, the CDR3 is TGTGCCAGCAGCGCCCGGACAGGGAACTCCTACGAGCAGTACTTC. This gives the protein CASSARTGNSYEQYF.

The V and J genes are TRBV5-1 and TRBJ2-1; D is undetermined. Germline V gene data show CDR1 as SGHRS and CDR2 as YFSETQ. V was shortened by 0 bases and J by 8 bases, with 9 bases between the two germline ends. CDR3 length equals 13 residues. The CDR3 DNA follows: TGCGCCAGCAGCTTGGGTACGTGGGATGAGCAGTTCTTC. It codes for CASSLGTWDEQFF.

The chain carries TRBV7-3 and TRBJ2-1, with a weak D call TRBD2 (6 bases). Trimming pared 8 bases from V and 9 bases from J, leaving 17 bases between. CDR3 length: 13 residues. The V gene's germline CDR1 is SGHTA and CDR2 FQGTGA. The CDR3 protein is CASGGTPNSEQFF. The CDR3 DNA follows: TGTGCCAGCGGCGGGACGCCTAATTCTGAGCAGTTCTTC.

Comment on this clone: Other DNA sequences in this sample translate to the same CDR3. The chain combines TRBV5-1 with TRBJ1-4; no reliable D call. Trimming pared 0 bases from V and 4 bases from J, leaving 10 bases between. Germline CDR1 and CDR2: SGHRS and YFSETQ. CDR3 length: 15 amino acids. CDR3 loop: CASSLGGRGNEKLFF. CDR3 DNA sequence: TGCGCCAGCAGCTTGGGGGGTCGCGGTAATGAAAAACTGTTTTTT.

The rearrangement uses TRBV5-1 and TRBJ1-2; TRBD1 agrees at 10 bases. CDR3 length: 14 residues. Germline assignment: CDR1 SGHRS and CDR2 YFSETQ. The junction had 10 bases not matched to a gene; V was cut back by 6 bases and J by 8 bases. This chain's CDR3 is CASIQGQGPTGYTF. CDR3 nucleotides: TGCGCCAGCATACAGGGACAGGGGCCTACCGGCTACACCTTC.

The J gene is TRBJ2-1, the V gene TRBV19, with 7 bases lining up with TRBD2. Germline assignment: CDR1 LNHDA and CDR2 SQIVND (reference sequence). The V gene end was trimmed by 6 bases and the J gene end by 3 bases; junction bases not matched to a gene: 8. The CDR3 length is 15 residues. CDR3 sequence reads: CASSSPSGRYNEQFF. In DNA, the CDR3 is TGTGCCAGTAGCTCGCCTAGCGGACGCTACAATGAGCAGTTCTTC.

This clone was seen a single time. DNA of the CDR3: TGTGCCAGCAGCTTATTGACGTCCACCGGGGAGCTGTTTTTT. Encoded protein: CASSLLTSTGELFF. This chain joins TRBV7-3 and TRBJ2-2; D gene ambiguous. This CDR3 has 14 amino acids. V was cut by 2 bases and J by 4 bases, with 8 bases left in between. From germline, CDR1 is SGHTA and CDR2 FQGTGA. Variable domain in full (rest from reference TRBV7-3 and TRBJ2-2): GAGVSQTPSNKVTEKGKYVELRCDPISGHTALYWYRQSLGQGPEFLIYFQGTGAADDSGLPNDRFFAVRPEGSVSTLKIQRTERGDSAVYLCASSLLTSTGELFFGEGSRLTVL.

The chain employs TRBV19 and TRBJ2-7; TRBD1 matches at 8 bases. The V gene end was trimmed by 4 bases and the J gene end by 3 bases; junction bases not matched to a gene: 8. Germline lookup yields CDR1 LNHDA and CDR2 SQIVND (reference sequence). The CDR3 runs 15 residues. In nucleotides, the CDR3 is TGTGCCAGTAGTACCCCGACAGGGGCCGGCTACGAGCAGTACTTC. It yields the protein CASSTPTGAGYEQYF.

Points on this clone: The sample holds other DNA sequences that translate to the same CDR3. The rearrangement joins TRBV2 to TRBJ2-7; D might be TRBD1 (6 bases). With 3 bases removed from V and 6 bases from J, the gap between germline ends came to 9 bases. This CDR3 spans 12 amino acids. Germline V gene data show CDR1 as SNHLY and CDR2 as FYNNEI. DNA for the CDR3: TGTGCCAGCAGTGACAGGGGCGGCGAGCAGTACTTC. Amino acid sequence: CASSDRGGEQYF.

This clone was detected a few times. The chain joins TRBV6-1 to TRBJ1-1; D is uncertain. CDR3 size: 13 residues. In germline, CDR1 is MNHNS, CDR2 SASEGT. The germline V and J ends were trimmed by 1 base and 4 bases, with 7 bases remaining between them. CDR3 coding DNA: TGTGCCAGCAGTGAAGTAGTGCTCACTGAAGCTTTCTTT. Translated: CASSEVVLTEAFF.